This T cell receptor (beta chain) was captured by sequencing in a study of blood T cell repertoires in COVID-19. Study-level information: Samples of COVID-19 (acute and convalescent) were obtained from the United States, Italy and Spain. The analysed material was cDNA or gDNA that came from T cells, B-cell-depleted T cells, or PBMCs.

Original processing notes: Estimation of nucleated cell counts relied on the amplification of reference gene primers. Here immunoSEQ multiplex PCR was the method, and the copy in TCRdb shows in-frame clones only, minus some. V and J calls and clone size are as listed in that table; D and trimming were resolved from the DNA. In the table there are 300,000 or so clones, roughly 90% of which are singletons. There are 14 residues in the CDR3. Germline V gene data show CDR1 as SNHLY and CDR2 as FYNNEI. V lost 1 base, J lost 2 bases, and 8 bases lay in between. The origin of this receptor is a woman aged 25 to 45 with COVID-19, enrolled during active disease. Sequenced material: peripheral blood. The chain carries TRBV2 and TRBJ1-1; D might be TRBD1 (5 bases). The CDR3 DNA follows: TGTGCCAGCAGTGAAGTAGGACACAACACTGAAGCTTTCTTT. Protein product: CASSEVGHNTEAFF. The variable domain in full, with the rest retrieved from reference TRBV2 and TRBJ1-1, is EPEVTQTPSHQVTQMGQEVILRCVPISNHLYFYWYRQILGQKVEFLVSFYNNEISEKSEIFDDQFSVERPDGSNFTLKIRSTKLEDSAMYFCASSEVGHNTEAFFGQGTRLTVV.